This T cell receptor beta chain emerged from a study of T cell responses to AZD1222 COVID-19 vaccine listed by TCRdb under 2021. Regarding the research as a whole: TCR sequencing was performed for roughly 240 trial participants, of whom about 210 were given two doses of AZD1222 and around 26 were given two doses of MenACWY control vaccine. Trial participants were enrolled by age into subgroups of 18-55, 56-69 and 70-plus years, and roughly 160, 29 and 62 TCR-sequenced participants, respectively, were included in these subgroups. Results the study describes overall, beyond this receptor: Most participants were white British and females outnumbered males, and the authors suggested that clonal diversity may have been underestimated. The 56-69-year group was small, and its depth increase did not reach significance, likely because of low power. Nearly half of unique spike-specific TCRs reportedly recognized epitopes outside regions mutated in the B.1.351 and B.1.1.7 variants. No day 14 peak-response samples were available, so repertoires were characterized only after the peak T cell response. Only six AZD1222 recipients were SARS-CoV-2 seropositive at baseline, limiting conclusions about previously exposed vaccinees. CD4 TCRs associated with the vaccine covered the entire spike protein, and the dominant responses were in regions 160-218 and 743-854. After two AZD1222 doses, both the breadth and the depth of spike-specific TCRs were significantly higher than at day 0 and than in MenACWY recipients.

In the paper's terms, the time point label means: about 28 days (+/-7) after the second vaccine dose. AZD1222 recipients given second doses at about 4 weeks or at about 12 weeks were pooled, since spike-specific TCR depth and breadth were not found to differ between the two schedules. Vaccinee samples were obtained from the UK trials COV001 and COV002, which included a single-blind randomized controlled phase 2/3 trial of AZD1222 (ChAdOx1 nCoV-19) in healthy adults. For TCRbeta chain sequencing, PBMC samples were collected from trial participants at day 0 and at day 28 after the second dose. Points on this clone: Its binding antigen is unknown. Per-base quality was not reported, and no clone a single base away is much larger than it. Other nucleotide sequences in the sample specify the same CDR3.

The germline V gene encodes CDR1 SGDLS and CDR2 YYNGEE. The CDR3 goes from the cysteine to the phenylalanine over 14 residues. Left in the record is the CDR3 DNA by itself, 42 bases read in frame from the first base. The V end loses 0 bases and the J end loses 4 bases, and a stretch of 10 bases separates them. The CDR3 regions of human TCRbeta chains were subjected to immunosequencing. The source study handled its data this way. Repertoire TCRs were checked for matches against a reference library of SARS-CoV-2-specific TCRs that had been generated using the MIRA antigen-specificity platform. Breadth was defined as the fraction of unique TCRs that were SARS-CoV-2-associated, and depth was defined as the fraction of total T cells that were SARS-CoV-2-associated. Each spike-specific TCR was assigned to its reactive spike region and to a CD4 or CD8 class using the MIRA data. Log10-transformed breadth and depth values were compared by one-way ANOVA with Sidak's multiple comparisons tests. In TCRdb, the immuneACCESS table is reduced to in-frame sequences with V and J assigned. These tables do not hold every clone; where another copy was compared, an unresolved V gene accounts for under half, and the others remain unexplained. V, J and clone size are those of that table, while D and trimming were read from the DNA. For this sample there are 250,000 to 300,000 clones; about 94% appear just once. Clones ranked in the top ten supply less than 0.65% of the sample.

The source material was peripheral blood, sampled 28 days after the second AZD1222 dose. The sequence is built from TRBV9 and TRBJ1-2; a tentative D match to TRBD1 spans 6 bases. This sequence originates from an adult who received the AZD1222 COVID-19 vaccine. This receptor has the CDR3 CASSVGGGPYGYTF. The DNA sequence is TGTGCCAGCAGCGTAGGCGGGGGCCCCTATGGCTACACCTTC. Joined to the reference TRBV9 and TRBJ1-2 proteins, this CDR3 gives the full variable domain: DSGVTQTPKHLITATGQRVTLRCSPRSGDLSVYWYQQSLDQGLQFLIQYYNGEERAKGNILERFSAQQFPDLHSELNLSSLELGDSALYFCASSVGGGPYGYTFGSGTRLTVV.